This T cell receptor beta chain was obtained from a study of blood T cell repertoires in COVID-19. Background on the study: Samples of COVID-19 (acute and convalescent) were obtained from the United States, Italy and Spain. T cells, B-cell-depleted T cells, or PBMCs provided the cDNA or gDNA that served as material.

The germline gives CDR1 DFQATT, CDR2 SNEGSKA (reference sequence). V was pared by 3 bases and J by 5 bases, with 4 bases between. This CDR3 spans 10 amino acids. Under the authors' procedure: Reference gene primer amplification gave estimated nucleated cell counts. The protocol was immunoSEQ multiplex PCR, while the TCRdb copy is restricted to in-frame clones and leaves out a portion. Clonal size and the V and J genes are those of that table, whereas D and trimming came from the DNA. The top ten hold around 4% of the sample, which has some 250,000 clones, around 92% seen once. Participant-given clinical history determined each cohort assignment.

This chain connects TRBV20-1 to TRBJ2-5; D not resolved. The sequencing input was PBMCs or T cells enriched from blood (not recorded which). The receptor comes from a young woman with acute COVID-19. The CDR3 here is CSARRETQYF. The CDR3 bases are TGCAGTGCTAGGAGGGAGACCCAGTACTTC.